These 16 T cell receptor beta chains originate from one sample sequenced in a study of T cells after yellow fever vaccination. TCRdb processed the 5' RACE reads anew with MiXCR; each CDR3 protein has one entry. The sample has 340,000 or so distinct CDR3 sequences, roughly an eighth seen once. Specimen: CD4+ T cells sorted from PBMCs, collected 15 days after the yellow fever booster vaccination. The source is a man between 18 and 35 years old who received the YFV17D yellow fever vaccine.

This clonotype was seen more than once but under ten times. V gene TRBV7-2 combines with J gene TRBJ2-1; D might be TRBD1 or TRBD2, each matching 5 bases. The length of the CDR3 is 13 residues. The germline CDR1 and CDR2 sequences are SGHTA and FQGNSA. V dropped 1 base and J dropped 10 bases, with 11 bases sitting between them. The DNA of the CDR3 is TGTGCCAGCAGCTTAGTACGGGACCAGGAGCAGTTCTTC. It translates to CASSLVRDQEQFF.

The chain recombines TRBV7-2 with TRBJ2-2; the match to TRBD2 covers 7 bases. The V gene's germline CDR1 is SGHTA and CDR2 FQGNSA. This CDR3 region has 14 residues. V shed 5 bases and J 6 bases; nucleotides not matched to a gene: 6. The CDR3 DNA sequence: TGTGCCAGCAGCCCGAGCGGGGTCGCCGGGGAGCTGTTTTTT. Translated: CASSPSGVAGELFF.

DNA for the CDR3: TGTGCCAGTAGTCCCAGAGTTGGAAACACCATATATTTT. Translating it yields CASSPRVGNTIYF. The rearrangement uses TRBV19 and TRBJ1-3; no reliable D call. The CDR3 is made up of 13 amino acids. V was pared by 5 bases and J by 3 bases, with 8 bases between. The germline CDR1 and CDR2 sequences are LNHDA and SQIVND (reference sequence).

This clonotype was seen only a few times. This sequence joins TRBV5-1 and TRBJ2-3, with 9 bases lining up with TRBD2. CDR3 size: 14 residues. V lost 4 bases and J lost 5; bases outside the gene matches: 5. Germline V gives CDR1 SGHRS, CDR2 YFSETQ. DNA for the CDR3: TGCGCCAGCAGCCGCAGCGGGGGGCAAGATACGCAGTATTTT. Translated: CASSRSGGQDTQYF.

This clonotype was found a few times. The chain joins TRBV9 to TRBJ1-6, with 7 bases matching TRBD1. The CDR3 is 14 residues long. The germline V gene has CDR1 SGDLS and CDR2 YYNGEE. V dropped 5 bases and J dropped 15; count of bases not matched to a gene: 14. CDR3 in amino acids: CASSLDPTGLGLHF. The CDR3 DNA reads as TGTGCCAGCAGTCTCGACCCGACAGGGTTGGGCCTCCACTTT.

This clonotype was seen more than once but under ten times. The J gene is TRBJ2-2, the V gene TRBV6-1; no clear D. The CDR3 loop spans 13 amino acids. Trimming shortened V by 7 bases and J by 4 bases, and 10 bases separated the two germline ends. The germline V gene encodes CDR1 MNHNS and CDR2 SASEGT. The CDR3, as DNA: TGTGCCAGCAAAGGGCAGACCACCGGGGAGCTGTTTTTT. Its protein product is CASKGQTTGELFF.

The chain joins TRBV20-1 to TRBJ1-6; no firm D call. With 1 base removed from V and 6 bases from J, the gap between germline ends came to 10 bases. Per germline, CDR1 DFQATT and CDR2 SNEGSKA (reference sequence). The CDR3 totals 14 residues. CDR3 sequence: CSARVTSRNSPLHF. CDR3 sequence (DNA): TGCAGTGCTAGAGTAACCAGTCGTAATTCACCCCTCCACTTT.

In this sample, this clonotype turned up a few times. The rearrangement joins TRBV4-2 to TRBJ2-2; D gene uncertain. With 2 bases removed from V and 5 bases from J, the gap between germline ends came to 6 bases. The germline gives CDR1 LGHNA, CDR2 YNFKEQ. CDR3 size: 13 residues. The CDR3 protein is CASSQTTTGELFF. For the CDR3, the DNA is TGTGCCAGCAGCCAAACCACTACCGGGGAGCTGTTTTTT.

The sample holds many counts of this clonotype. The chain is built from TRBV6-5 and TRBJ2-5; TRBD1 matches 7 bases. The CDR3 totals 16 residues. V shed 2 bases, J shed 8 bases, and the junction held 14 bases outside the gene matches. Germline CDR1 reads MNHEY; CDR2 reads SVGAGI. The CDR3 region has the DNA TGTGCCAGCAGTTACGAGTCAGGGGGAGATTTTGGAACCCAGTACTTC. It encodes CASSYESGGDFGTQYF.

V is TRBV20-1 and J is TRBJ1-5; maybe TRBD1 (6 bases). Trimming left V 0 bases short and J 4 bases short, with 7 bases between. The CDR3 consists of 13 residues. Per germline, CDR1 DFQATT and CDR2 SNEGSKA (reference sequence). The CDR3 here is CSAREDRNQPQHF. CDR3 nucleotides: TGCAGTGCTAGAGAGGACAGAAATCAGCCCCAGCATTTT.

The chain uses TRBV4-2 and TRBJ2-5, with 11 bases matching TRBD2. CDR1 and CDR2 (germline): LGHNA, YNFKEQ. This CDR3 spans 15 amino acids. The V segment lost 5 bases and the J segment 4 bases; nucleotides outside the gene matches: 6. The CDR3 loop is CASSDSGGASETQYF. CDR3 DNA: TGTGCCAGCAGCGATAGCGGGGGGGCCTCAGAGACCCAGTACTTC.

In this sample, this clonotype turned up many times. V usage is TRBV4-3 and J usage is TRBJ2-7, with 7 nucleotides matching TRBD2. This CDR3 has 16 amino acids. V lost 0 bases to trimming and J lost 7 bases; unmatched junction nucleotides: 12. Germline V CDR1 and CDR2: LGHNA, YSLEER. The CDR3 loop is CASSQDRSGLVREQYF. As DNA, the CDR3 is TGCGCCAGCAGCCAAGATCGATCTGGACTAGTTAGGGAGCAGTACTTC.

This clonotype was found a few times. This chain joins TRBV20-1 and TRBJ2-5; D is ambiguous. The V gene lost 5 bases and the J gene lost 5 bases, with 18 bases spanning the gap. CDR1 is DFQATT, CDR2 SNEGSKA, per germline (reference sequence). The CDR3 length is 14 residues. For the CDR3, the DNA is TGCAGTGCTCGAGCAAGGGTAGCCTGGGAGACCCAGTACTTC. Amino acids: CSARARVAWETQYF.

This clonotype has only a few counts. The J gene is TRBJ1-1, the V gene TRBV4-3; perhaps TRBD1 as D (5 bases). V was trimmed by 2 bases and J by 4 bases, leaving 11 bases between them. Looked up from germline, CDR1 is LGHNA and CDR2 is YSLEER. CDR3 length: 14 amino acids. As DNA, the CDR3 is TGCGCCAGCAGCCAAACGGGTGGGGGCACTGAAGCTTTCTTT. It encodes CASSQTGGGTEAFF.

J is TRBJ2-6 and V is TRBV6-6; D is unresolved. This CDR3 contains 15 residues. Germline V gene lookup returns CDR1 MNHNY and CDR2 SVGAGI (reference sequence). Trimming stripped 4 bases from V and 0 bases from J, with 7 bases between. CDR3 residues: CASSSLLSGANVLTF. CDR3 nucleotides: TGTGCCAGCAGTTCTCTGCTCTCTGGGGCCAACGTCCTGACTTTC.

This clonotype was detected only a few times. The chain uses TRBV20-1 and TRBJ1-3; no reliable D call. Per the germline V gene, CDR1 is DFQATT and CDR2 is SNEGSKA (reference sequence). This CDR3 contains 10 residues. Trimming took 5 bases from V and 3 from J, leaving 2 bases between them. The CDR3 coding sequence is TGCAGTGCTCGTGGAAACACCATATATTTT. Translating gives CSARGNTIYF.